The rows below give T cell receptor beta chains drawn from one sample of a study of control samples from healthy donors and cancer patients. The data were produced by immunoSEQ multiplex PCR, yet TCRdb's version contains in-frame clones alone and is incomplete. The sample has about 160,000 clones; approximately 94% are singletons. The sequencing sample was made of blood. Receptors originate from a woman aged 40 to 50 in good health. Each CDR3 is given with its conserved first and last residue. D genes are given only for firm matches. Only some rows state a clone size, as once, few, many or a class for expanded clones.

NA,TRBV10-3,15,TRBJ1-1,TRBD1,CAISPGQGMNTEAFF,TGTGCCATTAGTCCGGGACAGGGGATGAACACTGAAGCTTTCTTT
NA,TRBV2,14,TRBJ1-1,TRBD1,CASSGEGAYTEAFF,TGTGCCAGCAGTGGGGAGGGGGCTTACACTGAAGCTTTCTTT
once,TRBV10-2,15,TRBJ2-1,NA,CASSESVGAHNEQFF,TGCGCCAGCAGTGAGTCCGTGGGAGCACACAATGAGCAGTTCTTC
NA,TRBV30,16,TRBJ1-2,TRBD1,CAWSGLGTGSNYGYTF,TGTGCCTGGAGTGGACTTGGGACAGGGTCTAACTATGGCTACACCTTC
NA,TRBV9,16,TRBJ2-1,TRBD2,CASSVAPTSGHNEQFF,TGTGCCAGCAGCGTAGCTCCGACTAGCGGGCACAATGAGCAGTTCTTC
NA,TRBV7-8,15,TRBJ1-1,NA,CASSLNVGWNTEAFF,TGTGCCAGCAGCTTAAACGTCGGGTGGAACACTGAAGCTTTCTTT
NA,TRBV6-2/TRBV6-3,16,TRBJ2-3,NA,CASSYPGQGGGDTQYF,TGTGCCAGCAGTTACCCCGGACAGGGAGGGGGAGATACGCAGTATTTT
NA,TRBV9,13,TRBJ2-1,NA,CASSVRWDNEQFF,TGTGCCAGCAGCGTAAGGTGGGACAATGAGCAGTTCTTC
NA,TRBV4-3,15,TRBJ2-7,TRBD1,CASSQGTGASYEQYF,TGCGCCAGCAGCCAAGGGACAGGGGCTAGCTACGAGCAGTACTTC
NA,TRBV18,15,TRBJ1-3,TRBD1,CASSPGTVSGNTIYF,TGTGCCAGCTCACCAGGGACAGTCTCTGGAAACACCATATATTTT
NA,TRBV9,18,TRBJ1-1,NA,CASSVGAGPQRVNTEAFF,TGTGCCAGCAGCGTAGGGGCGGGACCCCAGAGGGTGAACACTGAAGCTTTCTTT
NA,TRBV11-2,14,TRBJ1-2,TRBD1,CASSLEGQGPGYTF,TGTGCCAGCAGCTTAGAGGGACAGGGACCAGGCTACACCTTC